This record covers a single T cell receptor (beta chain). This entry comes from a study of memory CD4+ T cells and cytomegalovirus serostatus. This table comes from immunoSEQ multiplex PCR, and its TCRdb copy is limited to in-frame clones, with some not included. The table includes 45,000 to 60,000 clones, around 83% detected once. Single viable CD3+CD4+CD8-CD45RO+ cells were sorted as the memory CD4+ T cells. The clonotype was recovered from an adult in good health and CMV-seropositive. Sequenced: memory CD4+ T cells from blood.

The CDR3 sequence: CASKVAAPQETQYF. Written as DNA, the CDR3 is TGCGCCAGCAAGGTCGCCGCTCCCCAAGAGACCCAGTACTTC. J is TRBJ2-5 and V is TRBV5-1; no reliable D call. The CDR3 length is 14 residues. Trimming left V 6 bases short and J 1 base short, with 13 bases between. Germline CDR1 and CDR2: SGHRS and YFSETQ.